Listed here are 8 T cell receptor beta chains from one sample, sequenced in a study of neurological immune-mediated disorders. TCRdb reprocessed the 5' RACE reads via MiXCR and lists one record per CDR3 protein. The data show tens of thousands of distinct CDR3 sequences, roughly 4.3% seen once. Sequencing was performed on PBMCs. The receptors come from a young man with multiple sclerosis.

The genes are TRBV5-1 and TRBJ1-1; 7 nucleotides line up with TRBD1. This CDR3 is built from 17 residues. Germline CDR1 and CDR2: SGHRS and YFSETQ. After removal of 4 bases from V and 3 bases from J, the junction contained 15 bases not matched to a gene. The CDR3 nucleotides are TGCGCCAGCAGCGGGGGGACAGCCTATCTAGGGGACACTGAAGCTTTCTTT. Protein: CASSGGTAYLGDTEAFF.

There are many counts of this clonotype. The DNA for the CDR3 is TGTGCCAGCAGCTTAGTGGGACAGGTCGTCACTACGAGAGAGCAGTACGTC. Translating it yields CASSLVGQVVTTREQYV. The chain links TRBV7-9 to TRBJ2-7; 8 nucleotides align to TRBD1. Trimming at V came to 1 base and at J to 7 bases, leaving 15 bases not matched to a gene. The CDR3 has 17 residues. Germline values: CDR1 SEHNR, CDR2 FQNEAQ (reference sequence).

This clonotype was picked up many times. J is TRBJ1-2 and V is TRBV11-2, with D possibly being TRBD1 (5 bases). The CDR3 is made up of 13 amino acids. V dropped 10 bases and J dropped 7 bases, with 19 bases sitting between them. Germline V gene data show CDR1 as SGHAT and CDR2 as FQNNGV. The CDR3: CATTRQGSVGYTF. In nucleotides, the CDR3 is TGTGCCACCACGAGGCAGGGAAGTGTTGGCTACACCTTC.

Many counts were recorded for this clonotype. The chain combines TRBV4-1 with TRBJ1-2; 7 nucleotides agree with TRBD1. CDR1 and CDR2 (germline): MGHRA, YSYEKL. CDR3 length equals 16 residues. V was pared by 0 bases and J by 4 bases, with 8 bases of the junction left unmatched. In DNA form, the CDR3 reads TGCGCCAGCAGCCAAGATTCCGGCCAGGGGGGCTATGGCTACACCTTC. Its translation is CASSQDSGQGGYGYTF.

The CDR3 nucleotides read TGTGCCAGCAGCCCCATAGGGGGACCAAATTCACCCCTCCACTTT. It specifies CASSPIGGPNSPLHF. The chain has TRBV9 and TRBJ1-6; D might be TRBD1 (6 bases). The CDR3 is made up of 15 amino acids. V dropped 4 bases and J dropped 7 bases, with 15 bases sitting between them. From germline, CDR1 is SGDLS and CDR2 YYNGEE.

There are a few counts of this clonotype. V gene TRBV20-1 combines with J gene TRBJ1-4; D remains unclear. Trimming left V 0 bases short and J 8 bases short, with 13 bases between. Germline V gene sequence: CDR1 DFQATT, CDR2 SNEGSKA (reference sequence). CDR3 length equals 14 residues. For the CDR3, the DNA is TGCAGTGCTAGAGATGCAGGAACGGGCGAAAAACTGTTTTTT. Encoded protein: CSARDAGTGEKLFF.

As DNA, the CDR3 is TGCGCCAGCAGCAGGCCAGATAACACTGAAGCTTTCTTT. It codes for CASSRPDNTEAFF. The chain carries TRBV5-1 and TRBJ1-1; D not certain. Germline CDR1 SGHRS, CDR2 YFSETQ. This CDR3 has 13 residues. V gave up 4 bases and J gave up 2 bases, with 9 bases separating them.

This clonotype was recorded many times. V is TRBV5-6 and J is TRBJ1-2; maybe TRBD1 (6 bases). Trimming took off 1 base at V and 6 bases at J, with 7 bases between the two ends. There are 12 residues in the CDR3. The V gene's germline CDR1 is SGHDT and CDR2 YYEEEE. The CDR3 loop reads CASSLPGDGYTF. CDR3 in DNA: TGTGCCAGCAGCTTGCCAGGGGATGGCTACACCTTC. The full variable domain, in which reference TRBV5-6 and TRBJ1-2 provide the parts outside the CDR3, is DAGVTQSPTHLIKTRGQQVTLRCSPKSGHDTVSWYQQALGQGPQFIFQYYEEEERQRGNFPDRFSGHQFPNYSSELNVNALLLGDSALYLCASSLPGDGYTFGSGTRLTVV.